Only a few counts were recorded for the clone carrying this T cell receptor beta chain. Antigen: not known. The record originates from a study of T cells in Graves' hyperthyroidism and ophthalmopathy. About the study: Initial diagnosis, before any treatment, was when peripheral blood was collected.

There were TCR beta CDR3 regions amplified from RNA transcripts. A first-round RT-PCR of the TCR CDR3 used the HTBI primer set. TCRdb processed the multiplex PCR reads anew with MiXCR; each CDR3 protein has one entry. Found here are about 200,000 distinct CDR3 sequences, around 17% of them singletons; the top ten hold roughly 50%. The study's findings and limits: Ophthalmopathy got predicted by the model a median around 6.6 months before its onset.

Not enrolled were patients with uncontrolled infection, other autoimmune disease, pregnancy or lactation. The CDR3 contains 14 residues. Per germline, CDR1 SGHVS and CDR2 FQNEAQ. V lost 2 bases and J 1 base, leaving 9 bases between the germline ends. The sequenced material came from blood. This receptor was identified in a woman aged 50 to 65 with Graves' hyperthyroidism. This chain connects TRBV7-8 to TRBJ2-7; D is undetermined. CDR3 sequence reads: CASSLKLASYEQYF. The CDR3 nucleotides are TGTGCCAGCAGCTTAAAACTCGCTTCCTACGAGCAGTACTTC.